A single sample is the source of the 30 T cell receptor beta chains below, sequenced in a study of response to subunit inactivated influenza vaccine (dated by TCRdb to the late 2010s). The protocol used for the library was RT-PCR. The sequencer listed for this sample is Illumina HiSeq 2500. TCRdb applied fastp at Q25 and MiXCR to the public reads, then kept only in-frame beta chains. For every CDR3 protein sequence, its rows merge into one entry that carries the most common genes and DNA. Within this sample are about 540,000 distinct CDR3 sequences, with around 25% of them counted one time only. Together, the top ten hold around 2.8% of the sample. The data also belong to a second study, concerning T cells expressing NK-cell markers. Looking at the second paper: TCR beta cDNA libraries were prepared using 5'RACE template switching, which introduced a universal primer site and unique molecular identifiers.

This specimen was CD4+ T cells sorted from PBMCs, taken about 12 days after vaccination. These TCRs come from a man aged 50 to 59 who received an inactivated influenza vaccine. Donor details come from another sample of the same person, matched by shared clones.

The chain combines TRBV7-9 with TRBJ2-1, with TRBD1 identical over 7 bases. This CDR3 is built from 15 residues. Germline V gene sequence: CDR1 SEHNR, CDR2 FQNEAQ (reference sequence). V lost 2 bases to trimming and J lost 7 bases; unmatched junction nucleotides: 8. CDR3 nucleotides: TGTGCCAGCAGCTTATTGAGAGCACAGGGGAATGAGCAGTTCTTC. It is translated as CASSLLRAQGNEQFF.

In nucleotides, the CDR3 is TGTGCCAGCAGCTTCCCGGGACAGGGTCCTGGAAAACTGTTTTTT. Its protein is CASSFPGQGPGKLFF. The chain links TRBV7-9 to TRBJ1-4, with 9 positions matching TRBD1. CDR3 length: 15 residues. The V gene's germline CDR1 is SEHNR and CDR2 FQNEAQ (reference sequence). The V segment lost 3 bases and the J segment 10 bases; nucleotides outside the gene matches: 9.

This chain connects TRBV30 to TRBJ2-7, with D perhaps matching TRBD1 (6 bases). V lost 0 bases to trimming and J lost 3 bases, with 12 bases between them. CDR3 length equals 14 residues. From germline, CDR1 is GTSNPN and CDR2 SVGIG (reference sequence). The CDR3: CAWSVLGGVYEQYF. The CDR3 nucleotides are TGTGCCTGGAGTGTACTAGGGGGTGTCTACGAGCAGTACTTC. Drawing the rest from reference TRBV30 and TRBJ2-7, the complete variable domain is SQTIHQWPATLVQPVGSPLSLECTVEGTSNPNLYWYRQAAGRGLQLLFYSVGIGQISSEVPQNLSASRPQDRQFILSSKKLLLSDSGFYLCAWSVLGGVYEQYFGPGTRLTVT.

This clonotype was counted a few times. V usage is TRBV7-9 and J usage is TRBJ2-1; D may be TRBD1 (5 bases). This CDR3 contains 14 residues. Germline CDR1 and CDR2: SEHNR and FQNEAQ (reference sequence). V was clipped by 11 bases and J by 0 bases, with 14 bases between them. CDR3 sequence (DNA): TGTGCCTCCGCTCAGGGCGGCTCCTACAATGAGCAGTTCTTC. This codes for CASAQGGSYNEQFF.

The chain combines TRBV2 with TRBJ2-5; the match to TRBD2 covers 8 bases. Germline trimming cut 10 bases from V and 10 bases from J; bases unmatched to any gene: 17. The CDR3 consists of 14 residues. Germline values: CDR1 SNHLY, CDR2 FYNNEI. CDR3: CATGTSSARQDQYF. The CDR3 region has the DNA TGTGCCACAGGGACTAGTTCCGCAAGGCAGGACCAGTACTTC. Complete variable domain (other parts from reference TRBV2 and TRBJ2-5): EPEVTQTPSHQVTQMGQEVILRCVPISNHLYFYWYRQILGQKVEFLVSFYNNEISEKSEIFDDQFSVERPDGSNFTLKIRSTKLEDSAMYFCATGTSSARQDQYFGPGTRLLVL.

The chain has TRBV5-1 and TRBJ2-5; D ambiguous. The ends were cut back, 3 bases at V and 1 base at J, with 16 bases in the middle. The CDR3 consists of 16 residues. The V gene's germline CDR1 is SGHRS and CDR2 YFSETQ. CDR3 DNA sequence: TGCGCCAGCAGCTCCGGGCAGCTACATATCCAAGAGACCCAGTACTTC. Protein: CASSSGQLHIQETQYF.

Many counts were recorded for this clonotype. The V and J genes are TRBV7-2 and TRBJ2-5; the D is unclear. Looked up from germline, CDR1 is SGHTA and CDR2 is FQGNSA. V lost 1 base, J lost 2 bases, and 8 bases lay in between. The CDR3 has 14 residues. The CDR3 reads CASSLEGPQETQYF. Here the CDR3 DNA reads TGTGCCAGCAGCTTAGAAGGGCCGCAAGAGACCCAGTACTTC.

This clonotype was counted a few times. V usage is TRBV29-1 and J usage is TRBJ2-1, with TRBD2 matching 8 bases. The V and J ends lost 0 bases and 7 bases, in that order; junction bases with no gene match: 14. The CDR3 covers 17 residues. Germline CDR1 is SQVTM and CDR2 is ANQGSEA. DNA of the CDR3: TGCAGCGTTGAAGATGGTGGCGCACTAGCGGAAATAAATGAGCAGTTCTTC. Its translation is CSVEDGGALAEINEQFF.

This clonotype turned up a few times. The J gene is TRBJ2-3, the V gene TRBV20-1; D gene unclear. The germline CDR1 and CDR2 sequences are DFQATT and SNEGSKA (reference sequence). V was pared by 0 bases and J by 4 bases, with 17 bases between. The CDR3 extends over 16 amino acids. The CDR3, as DNA: TGCAGTGCTAGAGATTCTGGCAGTGCCCTAGCAGATACGCAGTATTTT. It encodes CSARDSGSALADTQYF.

This clonotype showed up just a few times. The chain combines TRBV27 with TRBJ1-6, with 7 bases matching TRBD1. CDR1 and CDR2 from the germline V gene are MNHEY and SMNVEV (reference sequence). After removal of 5 bases from V and 11 bases from J, the junction contained 9 bases not matched to a gene. There are 14 residues in the CDR3. In nucleotides, the CDR3 is TGTGCCAGCAGTCCCGGACAGGCTTTGGCACCCCTCCACTTT. Translating gives CASSPGQALAPLHF.

Comment on this clonotype: Lacking the conserved final phenylalanine or tryptophan, this CDR3 likely reflects a read error. The CDR3 nucleotides are TGTGCCAGCAGCCAAGAATATCTAGCGGGGGGAACTCCGACGCAGTATCTT. Its protein product is CASSQEYLAGGTPTQYL. The V and J genes are TRBV4-2 and TRBJ2-3; 11 bases are shared with TRBD2. From germline, CDR1 is LGHNA and CDR2 YNFKEQ. V trimming: 0 bases; J trimming: 9 bases; junction bases outside the gene matches: 11. The CDR3 spans 17 residues.

The V gene is TRBV12-3 or TRBV12-4, the J gene TRBJ1-5; no reliable D call. V lost 4 bases and J 7 bases, leaving 23 bases between the germline ends. CDR3 size: 17 residues. The CDR3 coding sequence is TGTGCCAGCAGTTCACGGGCTCCCTCGTCGCCCGAGCAGCCCCAGCATTTT. Its protein product is CASSSRAPSSPEQPQHF.

The chain uses TRBV20-1 and TRBJ1-6; 7 bases align to TRBD1. Per the germline V gene, CDR1 is DFQATT and CDR2 is SNEGSKA (reference sequence). The CDR3 is 15 amino acids. The J segment lost 4 bases and the V segment lost 5 bases, leaving 8 bases of the junction unmatched. The CDR3 bases are TGCAGTGCTCAAACGGCGGGACAGTATAATTCACCCCTCCACTTT. This translates into CSAQTAGQYNSPLHF.

This clonotype was seen a few times. The CDR3 loop reads CSATLGASRIFSNEQFF. The DNA of the CDR3 is TGCAGTGCTACCCTAGGGGCGAGTAGGATCTTCAGCAATGAGCAGTTCTTC. The V and J genes are TRBV20-1 and TRBJ2-1, with a tentative D call TRBD1 (5 bases). Germline CDR1 DFQATT, CDR2 SNEGSKA (reference sequence). The CDR3 is 17 residues long. The ends were cut back, 4 bases at V and 6 bases at J, with 25 bases in the middle.

The rearrangement uses TRBV6-1 and TRBJ2-2, with 9 bases fitting TRBD2. Germline V CDR1 and CDR2: MNHNS, SASEGT. This CDR3 contains 17 residues. V shed 5 bases and J 3 bases; nucleotides not matched to a gene: 10. This CDR3 is CASSKLIAGAHTGELFF. The CDR3, as DNA: TGTGCCAGCAGTAAACTCATAGCGGGGGCGCACACCGGGGAGCTGTTTTTT.

The chain links TRBV30 to TRBJ1-1; TRBD1 aligns across 10 bases. This CDR3 spans 14 amino acids. V gave up 1 base and J gave up 1 base; unmatched junction bases: 0. CDR1 is GTSNPN and CDR2 is SVGIG in the germline V gene (reference sequence). CDR3 sequence (DNA): TGTGCCTGGAGTGGGACAGGGGGGAACACTGAAGCTTTCTTT. Its translation: CAWSGTGGNTEAFF.

The chain carries TRBV11-2 and TRBJ2-7; no definite D call. Per germline, CDR1 SGHAT and CDR2 FQNNGV. Deletions cut 2 bases from V and 7 bases from J, with 9 bases between. This CDR3 is built from 12 residues. CDR3 sequence: CASSLTNREQYF. The CDR3 DNA reads TGTGCCAGCAGCTTAACTAACAGAGAGCAGTACTTC.

This clonotype came up a few times. The J gene is TRBJ2-2, the V gene TRBV5-1, with unresolved D. The CDR3 covers 13 residues. Per germline, CDR1 SGHRS and CDR2 YFSETQ. V dropped 4 bases and J dropped 7 bases, with 11 bases sitting between them. As DNA, the CDR3 is TGCGCCAGCAGCACGCCGCCTAGCGGGGAGCTGTTTTTT. This translates into CASSTPPSGELFF.

A few counts support this clonotype. This chain connects TRBV9 to TRBJ2-3; TRBD2 is a possible D gene (6 bases). Germline V gene lookup returns CDR1 SGDLS and CDR2 YYNGEE. Trimming cost V 1 base and J 4 bases, with 10 bases left between them. This CDR3 contains 14 residues. The CDR3 spells CASSVNGGSDTQYF. DNA of the CDR3: TGTGCCAGCAGCGTAAATGGGGGGTCAGATACGCAGTATTTT.

This clonotype was seen a single time. V and J are TRBV18 and TRBJ1-1; D gene unclear. V lost 4 bases and J 4 bases, leaving 16 bases between the germline ends. This CDR3 is built from 15 residues. CDR1 is KGHSH and CDR2 is LQKENI in the germline V gene. The chain's CDR3 is CASSLQTRSGTEAFF. CDR3 DNA: TGTGCCAGCTCACTACAGACTCGGTCGGGCACTGAAGCTTTCTTT.

This clonotype was recorded many times. The chain recombines TRBV7-9 with TRBJ2-1; 15 positions agree with TRBD2. Germline CDR1 is SEHNR and CDR2 is FQNEAQ (reference sequence). J was trimmed by 6 bases and V by 3 bases; bases with no gene match: 3. CDR3 size: 16 residues. The CDR3 DNA is TGTGCCAGCAGCTTTCCGGGACTAGCGGGAGGCAATGAGCAGTTCTTC. Translated, it gives CASSFPGLAGGNEQFF.

This clonotype was detected once. The chain uses TRBV6-2 or TRBV6-3 and TRBJ2-7; 9 bases fit TRBD2. V was clipped by 6 bases and J by 2 bases; unmatched bases: 17. Germline CDR1 is MNHEY and CDR2 is SVGEGT. CDR3 size: 18 residues. CDR3 region: CASRGLRSGSLPTYEQYF. CDR3 in DNA: TGTGCCAGCAGGGGACTACGTAGCGGGAGCCTTCCGACCTACGAGCAGTACTTC.

On this clonotype itself: This may be a read error: a much more frequent sequence differs by one nucleotide. The gene calls are TRBV5-5 and TRBJ2-7; 9 nucleotides line up with TRBD1. Germline CDR1 reads SGHKS; CDR2 reads YYEKEE (reference sequence). The ends lost 5 bases at V and 2 bases at J; junction bases unmatched: 5. The CDR3 is 14 amino acids. The CDR3 DNA reads TGTGCCAGCAGACACGGACAGGGGCCCTACGAGCAGTACTTC. Translated: CASRHGQGPYEQYF.

There are many counts of this clonotype. The J gene is TRBJ2-7, the V gene TRBV4-3; D may match TRBD1 or TRBD2 (5 bases each). CDR1 is LGHNA and CDR2 is YSLEER in the germline V gene. The germline V and J ends were trimmed by 4 bases and 1 base, with 11 bases remaining between them. The CDR3 runs 14 residues. DNA for the CDR3: TGCGCCAGCAGCCTGGGACGGACTTCCTACGAGCAGTACTTC. As protein: CASSLGRTSYEQYF.

The rearrangement links TRBV3-1 to TRBJ2-5; the D call may be TRBD1 or TRBD2 (5 bases each). This CDR3 is built from 12 residues. Germline V gene lookup returns CDR1 LGHDT and CDR2 YNNKEL (reference sequence). Trimming cost V 9 bases and J 3 bases, with 11 bases left between them. The CDR3 here is CASGTGKETQYF. The DNA for the CDR3 is TGTGCCAGTGGGACGGGGAAAGAGACCCAGTACTTC.

The chain couples TRBV7-3 to TRBJ2-1, with 9 bases aligning to TRBD2. Germline V CDR1 and CDR2: SGHTA, FQGTGA. V lost 0 bases, J lost 5 bases, and 2 bases stayed unmatched. This CDR3 spans 15 amino acids. In nucleotides, the CDR3 is TGTGCCAGCAGCTTAACAGCGGGAGGTCACAATGAGCAGTTCTTC. Its protein is CASSLTAGGHNEQFF.

The table lists this clonotype with many counts. This chain uses TRBV5-1 with TRBJ2-7; a weak D match, TRBD2 (5 bases). V lost 0 bases and J 6 bases, leaving 19 bases between the germline ends. Germline V gene sequence: CDR1 SGHRS, CDR2 YFSETQ. The CDR3 runs 16 residues. As DNA, the CDR3 is TGCGCCAGCAGCTTGGATACTATCGGGGAGAGTGGCGAGCAGTACTTC. Encoded protein: CASSLDTIGESGEQYF.

This clonotype was seen a few times. V gene TRBV11-2 combines with J gene TRBJ1-2, with 9 nucleotides matching TRBD1. Per the germline V gene, CDR1 is SGHAT and CDR2 is FQNNGV. The CDR3 contains 14 residues. V lost 5 bases and J lost 8; bases outside the gene matches: 9. This CDR3 reads CASSLGQGLGGYTF. As DNA, the CDR3 is TGTGCCAGCAGCCTAGGACAGGGGCTAGGCGGCTACACCTTC. Looking up the rest from reference TRBV11-2 and TRBJ1-2 gives the full variable domain: EAGVAQSPRYKIIEKRQSVAFWCNPISGHATLYWYQQILGQGPKLLIQFQNNGVVDDSQLPKDRFSAERLKGVDSTLKIQPAKLEDSAVYLCASSLGQGLGGYTFGSGTRLTVV.

This chain joins TRBV5-1 and TRBJ2-1; D not certain. Trimming took 3 bases from V and 5 from J, leaving 12 bases between them. The V gene's germline CDR1 is SGHRS and CDR2 YFSETQ. The CDR3 is made up of 14 amino acids. The CDR3 nucleotides read TGCGCCAGCAGCTACACGACCCGAAACAATGAGCAGTTCTTC. It yields the protein CASSYTTRNNEQFF.

This chain connects TRBV7-2 to TRBJ1-5; 9 bases align to TRBD1. CDR3 size: 16 residues. With V trimmed by 1 base and J by 1 base, 2 bases remained unmatched. From germline, CDR1 is SGHTA and CDR2 FQGNSA. The CDR3 protein is CASSLVGTGSNQPQHF. CDR3 bases: TGTGCCAGCAGCTTAGTTGGGACAGGGAGCAATCAGCCCCAGCATTTT.